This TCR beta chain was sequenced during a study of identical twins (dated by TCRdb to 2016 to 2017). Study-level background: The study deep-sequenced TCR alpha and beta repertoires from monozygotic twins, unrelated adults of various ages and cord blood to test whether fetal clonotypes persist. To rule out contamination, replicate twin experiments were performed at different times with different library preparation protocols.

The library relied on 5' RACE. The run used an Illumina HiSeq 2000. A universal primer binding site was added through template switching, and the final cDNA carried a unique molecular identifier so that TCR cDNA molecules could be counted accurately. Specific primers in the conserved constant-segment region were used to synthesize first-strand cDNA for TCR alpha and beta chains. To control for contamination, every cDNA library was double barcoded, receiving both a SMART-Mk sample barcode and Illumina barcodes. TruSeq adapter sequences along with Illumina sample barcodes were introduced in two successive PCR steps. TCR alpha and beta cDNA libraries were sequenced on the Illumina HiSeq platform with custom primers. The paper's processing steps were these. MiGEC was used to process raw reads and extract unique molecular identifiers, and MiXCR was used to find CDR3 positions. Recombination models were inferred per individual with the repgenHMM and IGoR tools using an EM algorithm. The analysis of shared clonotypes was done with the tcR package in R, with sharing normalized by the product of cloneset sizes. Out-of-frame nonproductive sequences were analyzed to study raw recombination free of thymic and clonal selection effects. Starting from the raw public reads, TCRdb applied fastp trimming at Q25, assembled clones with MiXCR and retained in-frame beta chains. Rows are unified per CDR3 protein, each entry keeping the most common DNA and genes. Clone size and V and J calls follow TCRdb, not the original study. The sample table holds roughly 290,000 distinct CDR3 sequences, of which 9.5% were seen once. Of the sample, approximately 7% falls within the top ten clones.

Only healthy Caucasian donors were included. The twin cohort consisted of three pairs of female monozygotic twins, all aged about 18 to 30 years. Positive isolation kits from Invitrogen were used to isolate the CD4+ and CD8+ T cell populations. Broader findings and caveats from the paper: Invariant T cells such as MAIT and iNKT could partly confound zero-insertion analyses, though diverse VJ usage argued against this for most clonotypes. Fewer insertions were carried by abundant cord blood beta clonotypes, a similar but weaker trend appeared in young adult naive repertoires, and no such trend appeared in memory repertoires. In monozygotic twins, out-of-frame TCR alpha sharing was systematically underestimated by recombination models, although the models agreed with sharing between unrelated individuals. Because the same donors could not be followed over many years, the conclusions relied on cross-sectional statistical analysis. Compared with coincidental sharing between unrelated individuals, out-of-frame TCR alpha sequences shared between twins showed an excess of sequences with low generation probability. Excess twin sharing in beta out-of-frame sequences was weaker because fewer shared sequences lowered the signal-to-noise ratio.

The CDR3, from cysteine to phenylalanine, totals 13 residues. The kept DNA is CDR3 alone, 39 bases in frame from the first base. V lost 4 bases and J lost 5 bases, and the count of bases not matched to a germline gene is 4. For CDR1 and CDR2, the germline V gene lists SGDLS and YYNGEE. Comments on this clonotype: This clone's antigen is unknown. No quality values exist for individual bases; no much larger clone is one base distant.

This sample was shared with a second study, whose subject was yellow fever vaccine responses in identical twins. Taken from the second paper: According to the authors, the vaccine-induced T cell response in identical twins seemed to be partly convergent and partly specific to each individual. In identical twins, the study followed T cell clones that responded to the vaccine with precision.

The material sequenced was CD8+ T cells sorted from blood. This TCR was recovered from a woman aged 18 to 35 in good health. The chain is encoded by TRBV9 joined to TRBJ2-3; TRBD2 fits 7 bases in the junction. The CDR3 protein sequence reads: CASSKGLGDTQYF. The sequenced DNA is TGTGCCAGCAGCAAAGGACTAGGAGATACGCAGTATTTT.